Listed below are T cell receptor beta chains from one sample, sequenced in a study of blood T cell repertoires in COVID-19. Assay: immunoSEQ multiplex PCR; the TCRdb copy retains only in-frame clones and omits some. The sample lists about 240,000 clones, around 83% occurring once. The sequencing input was peripheral blood. The receptors come from a woman aged 18-30 years with acute or convalescent COVID-19. Both conserved end residues are part of each CDR3. A D gene is named only where the DNA matches it firmly. For some rows the clone size is stated as once, few or many, or as a class when expanded; others skip it.

NA	NA	TRBV27	TRBJ1-6	CASSSTANLYSPLHF	TGTGCCAGCAGTTCGACAGCGAACCTTTATTCACCCCTCCACTTT
NA	TRBD2	TRBV4-3	TRBJ2-7	CASSQDPLRAGVVYEQYF	TGCGCCAGCAGCCAAGATCCTTTGCGAGCGGGAGTCGTGTACGAGCAGTACTTC
NA	TRBD1	TRBV6-2/TRBV6-3	TRBJ1-2	CASSPHTGDYGYTF	TGTGCCAGCAGTCCCCACACAGGGGACTATGGCTACACCTTC
NA	NA	TRBV11-2	TRBJ1-1	CASSPLTGYTEAFF	TGTGCCAGCAGCCCTCTTACAGGGTATACTGAAGCTTTCTTT
NA	TRBD1	TRBV7-2	TRBJ2-1	CASSSGQGDYNEQFF	TGTGCCAGCAGCTCAGGACAGGGCGACTACAATGAGCAGTTCTTC
NA	NA	TRBV6-5	TRBJ1-6	CASSYRWQGSNSPLHF	TGTGCCAGCAGTTACCGTTGGCAGGGGTCAAATTCACCCCTCCACTTT
NA	NA	TRBV7-2	TRBJ1-2	CASSPDRPTNYGYTF	TGTGCCAGCAGCCCCGACAGACCGACTAACTATGGCTACACCTTC
once	TRBD1	TRBV3-1/TRBV3-2	TRBJ2-1	CASSRTGGKLSYNEQFF	TGTGCCAGCAGCCGGACAGGGGGCAAGTTGTCTTACAATGAGCAGTTCTTC
few	NA	TRBV5-1	TRBJ2-7	CASSLAGQLHEQYF	TGCGCCAGCAGCTTGGCCGGACAGCTTCATGAGCAGTACTTC
NA	TRBD1	TRBV18	TRBJ2-1	CASSPPGQGGGEQFF	TGTGCCAGCTCACCACCGGGACAGGGGGGTGGTGAGCAGTTCTTC
NA	TRBD2	TRBV25-1	TRBJ2-3	CASSEAAGGPSTDTQYF	TGTGCCAGCAGTGAAGCCGCGGGAGGCCCTAGCACAGATACGCAGTATTTT
once	TRBD2	TRBV14	TRBJ2-3	CASSQEPGWLAGADTQYF	TGTGCCAGCAGCCAAGAGCCCGGGTGGCTAGCGGGAGCAGATACGCAGTATTTT
NA	NA	TRBV6-5	TRBJ1-1	CASTEGREYTEAFF	TGTGCCAGCACCGAAGGCAGGGAATACACTGAAGCTTTCTTT
NA	TRBD1	TRBV5-8	TRBJ1-1	CASSSQGKGMNTEAFF	TGTGCCAGCAGCTCACAGGGGAAGGGCATGAACACTGAAGCTTTCTTT
NA	NA	TRBV7-9	TRBJ1-1	CASSLGGSEAFF	TGTGCCAGCAGCTTGGGGGGAAGCGAAGCTTTCTTT
NA	NA	TRBV4-3	TRBJ1-6	CASSQTTSSPLHF	TGCGCCAGCAGCCAAACCACTTCCTCACCCCTCCACTTT
NA	NA	TRBV5-1	TRBJ2-7	CASSFRGSYEQYF	TGCGCCAGCAGCTTCAGGGGTTCCTACGAGCAGTACTTC
NA	TRBD2	TRBV27	TRBJ2-7	CASSLAGYHEQYF	TGTGCCAGCAGTCTAGCGGGGTACCACGAGCAGTACTTC